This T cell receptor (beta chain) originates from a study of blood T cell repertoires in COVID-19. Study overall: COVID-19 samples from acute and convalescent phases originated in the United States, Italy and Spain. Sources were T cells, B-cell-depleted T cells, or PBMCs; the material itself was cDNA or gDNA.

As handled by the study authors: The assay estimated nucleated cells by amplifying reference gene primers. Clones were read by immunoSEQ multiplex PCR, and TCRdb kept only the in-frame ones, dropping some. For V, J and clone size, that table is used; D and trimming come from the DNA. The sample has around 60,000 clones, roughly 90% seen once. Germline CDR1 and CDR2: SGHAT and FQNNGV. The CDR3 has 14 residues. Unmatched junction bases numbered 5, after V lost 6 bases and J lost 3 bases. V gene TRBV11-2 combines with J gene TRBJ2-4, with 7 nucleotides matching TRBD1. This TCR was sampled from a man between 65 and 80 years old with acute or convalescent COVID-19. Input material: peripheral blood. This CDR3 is CASRPGQHKNIQYF. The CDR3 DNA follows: TGTGCCAGCAGGCCGGGACAGCACAAAAACATTCAGTACTTC.